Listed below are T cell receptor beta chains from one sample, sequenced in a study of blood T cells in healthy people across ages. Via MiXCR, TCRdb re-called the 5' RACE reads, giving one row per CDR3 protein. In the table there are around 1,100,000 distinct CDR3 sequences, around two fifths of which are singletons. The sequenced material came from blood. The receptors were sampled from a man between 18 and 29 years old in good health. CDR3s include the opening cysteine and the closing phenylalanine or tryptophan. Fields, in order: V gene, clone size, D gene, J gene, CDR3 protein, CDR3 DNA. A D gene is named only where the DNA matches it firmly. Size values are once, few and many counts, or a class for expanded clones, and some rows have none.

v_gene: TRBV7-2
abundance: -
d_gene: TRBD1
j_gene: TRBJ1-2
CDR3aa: CASSRLGQGGGYTF
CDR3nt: TGTGCCAGCAGCCGCCTCGGACAGGGCGGAGGCTACACCTTC

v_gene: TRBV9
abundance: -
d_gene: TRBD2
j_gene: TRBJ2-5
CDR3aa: CASSVDGLAGETQYF
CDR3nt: TGTGCCAGCAGCGTAGACGGACTAGCGGGAGAGACCCAGTACTTC

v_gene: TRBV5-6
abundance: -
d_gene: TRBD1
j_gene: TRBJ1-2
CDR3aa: CASSSRPDRRTNYGYTF
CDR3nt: TGTGCCAGCAGCTCGCGTCCGGACAGGAGAACTAACTATGGCTACACCTTC

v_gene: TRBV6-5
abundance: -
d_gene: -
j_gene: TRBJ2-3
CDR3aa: CASSYSRDPLGGTDTQYF
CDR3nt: TGTGCCAGCAGTTACTCGAGGGACCCCCTCGGGGGCACAGATACGCAGTATTTT

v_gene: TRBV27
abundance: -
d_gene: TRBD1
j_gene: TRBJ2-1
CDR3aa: CASSSRTGRSSYNEQFF
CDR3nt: TGTGCCAGCAGTTCCCGGACAGGGAGGAGCTCCTACAATGAGCAGTTCTTC

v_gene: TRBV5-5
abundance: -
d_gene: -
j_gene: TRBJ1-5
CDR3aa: CASRGDYSNRPQHF
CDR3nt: TGTGCCAGCAGGGGGGATTATAGCAATCGGCCTCAGCATTTT

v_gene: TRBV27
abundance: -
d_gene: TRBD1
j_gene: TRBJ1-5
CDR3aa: CASSPQRQGGNQPQHF
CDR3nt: TGTGCCAGCAGTCCCCAAAGACAGGGCGGAAATCAGCCCCAGCATTTT

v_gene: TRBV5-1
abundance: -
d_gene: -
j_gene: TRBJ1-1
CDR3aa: CASSQGRSLNTEAFF
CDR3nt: TGCGCCAGCAGCCAGGGGAGGAGCCTGAACACTGAAGCTTTCTTT

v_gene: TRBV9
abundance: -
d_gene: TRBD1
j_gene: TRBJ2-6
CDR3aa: CASSVKGAGANVLTF
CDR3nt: TGTGCCAGCAGCGTGAAGGGGGCCGGGGCCAACGTCCTGACTTTC

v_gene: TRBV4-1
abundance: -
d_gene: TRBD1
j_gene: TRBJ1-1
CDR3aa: CASSPKDRGTEAFF
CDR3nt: TGCGCCAGCAGCCCCAAAGACAGGGGCACTGAAGCTTTCTTT

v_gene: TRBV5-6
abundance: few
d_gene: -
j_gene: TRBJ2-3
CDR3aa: CASSPRDLPRDTQYF
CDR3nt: TGTGCCAGCAGCCCGAGGGACCTCCCCAGAGATACGCAGTATTTT

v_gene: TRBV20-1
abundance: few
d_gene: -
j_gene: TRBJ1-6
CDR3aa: CSARGQGRTPYNSPLHF
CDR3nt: TGCAGTGCTAGAGGGCAGGGAAGAACCCCCTATAATTCACCCCTCCACTTT

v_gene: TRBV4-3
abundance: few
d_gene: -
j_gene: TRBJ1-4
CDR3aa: CASSQIMAGVNEKLFF
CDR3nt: TGCGCCAGCAGCCAAATTATGGCAGGAGTTAATGAAAAACTGTTTTTT

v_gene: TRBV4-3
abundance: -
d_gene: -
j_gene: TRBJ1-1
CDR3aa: CASRTLGRGNTEAFF
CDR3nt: TGCGCCAGCAGAACCCTGGGGAGGGGGAACACTGAAGCTTTCTTT

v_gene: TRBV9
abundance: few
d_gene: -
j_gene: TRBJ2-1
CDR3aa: CASSVGTTHEQFF
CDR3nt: TGTGCCAGCAGCGTAGGAACCACTCATGAGCAGTTCTTC

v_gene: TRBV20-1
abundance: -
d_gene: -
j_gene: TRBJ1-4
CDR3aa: CSARVLSPQHNEKLFF
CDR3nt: TGCAGTGCTAGAGTTTTGAGCCCCCAACATAATGAAAAACTGTTTTTT

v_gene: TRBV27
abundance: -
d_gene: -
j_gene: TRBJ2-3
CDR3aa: CASSFVPWDTQYF
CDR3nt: TGTGCCAGCAGTTTTGTCCCGTGGGATACGCAGTATTTT

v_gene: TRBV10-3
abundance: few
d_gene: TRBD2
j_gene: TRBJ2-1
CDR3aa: CAISGTSGGVGNEQFF
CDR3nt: TGTGCCATCAGCGGGACTAGCGGGGGGGTCGGCAATGAGCAGTTCTTC

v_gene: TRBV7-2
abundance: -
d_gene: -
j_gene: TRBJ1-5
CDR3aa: CASSPQTTDLPQHF
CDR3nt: TGTGCCAGTAGCCCCCAGACGACGGATTTGCCCCAGCATTTT

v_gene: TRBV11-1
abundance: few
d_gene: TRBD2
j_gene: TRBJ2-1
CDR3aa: CASSPIAGGYNEQFF
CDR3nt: TGTGCCAGCAGTCCGATAGCGGGGGGATACAATGAGCAGTTCTTC

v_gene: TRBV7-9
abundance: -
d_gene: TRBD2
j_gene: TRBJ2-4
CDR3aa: CASSSGTSGIAKNIQYF
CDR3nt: TGTGCCAGCAGCTCGGGGACTAGCGGGATAGCCAAAAACATTCAGTACTTC

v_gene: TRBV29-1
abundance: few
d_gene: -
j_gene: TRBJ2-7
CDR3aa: CSVDGGSEQYF
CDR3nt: TGCAGCGTTGATGGGGGCAGTGAGCAGTACTTC

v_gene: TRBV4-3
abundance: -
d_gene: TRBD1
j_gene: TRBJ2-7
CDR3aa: CASSQDRGRWEQYF
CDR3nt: TGCGCCAGCAGCCAGGACAGGGGGCGGTGGGAGCAGTACTTC

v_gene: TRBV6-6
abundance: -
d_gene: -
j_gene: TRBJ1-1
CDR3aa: CASSQPYGKAEAFF
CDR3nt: TGTGCCAGCAGTCAGCCTTACGGTAAGGCTGAAGCTTTCTTT

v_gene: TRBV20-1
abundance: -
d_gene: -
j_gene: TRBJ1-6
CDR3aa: CSARSGFYNSPLHF
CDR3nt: TGCAGTGCTAGATCAGGGTTTTATAATTCACCCCTCCACTTT

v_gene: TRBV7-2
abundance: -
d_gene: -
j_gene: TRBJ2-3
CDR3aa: CASRHRGQGSDTQYF
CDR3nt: TGTGCCAGCAGACACAGAGGGCAGGGGTCAGATACGCAGTATTTT

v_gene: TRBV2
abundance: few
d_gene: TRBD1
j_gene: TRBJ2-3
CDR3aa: CASSRTGGGADTQYF
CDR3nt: TGTGCCAGCAGTCGGACAGGGGGCGGCGCAGATACGCAGTATTTT

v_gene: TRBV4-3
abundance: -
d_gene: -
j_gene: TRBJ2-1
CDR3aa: CASSQDWGAGQACNEQFF
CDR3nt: TGCGCCAGCAGCCAAGATTGGGGGGCAGGCCAAGCCTGCAATGAGCAGTTCTTC

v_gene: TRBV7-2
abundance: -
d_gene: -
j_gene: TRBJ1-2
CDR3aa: CASSLGLPGEYGYTF
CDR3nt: TGTGCCAGCAGCTTAGGGCTACCAGGGGAATATGGCTACACCTTC

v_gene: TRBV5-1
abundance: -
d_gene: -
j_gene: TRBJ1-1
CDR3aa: CASSFAGATEAFF
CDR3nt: TGCGCCAGCAGCTTCGCGGGGGCTACTGAAGCTTTCTTT

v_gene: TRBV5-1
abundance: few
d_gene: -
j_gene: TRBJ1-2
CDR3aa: CASRSGPNYGYTF
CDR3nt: TGCGCCAGCAGATCGGGCCCTAACTATGGCTACACCTTC

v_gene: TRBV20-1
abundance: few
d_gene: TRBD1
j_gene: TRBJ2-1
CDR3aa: CSARKKSRQGVRNEQFF
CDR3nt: TGCAGTGCTAGGAAAAAATCCCGACAGGGGGTTCGAAATGAGCAGTTCTTC

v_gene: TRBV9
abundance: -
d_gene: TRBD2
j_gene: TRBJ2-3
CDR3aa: CASSGHSGGRTDTQYF
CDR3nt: TGTGCCAGCAGCGGACATAGCGGGGGCCGCACAGATACGCAGTATTTT

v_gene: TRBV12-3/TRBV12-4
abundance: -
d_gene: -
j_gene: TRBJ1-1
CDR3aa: CASRTGPEAFF
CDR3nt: TGTGCCAGCAGGACAGGACCTGAAGCTTTCTTT

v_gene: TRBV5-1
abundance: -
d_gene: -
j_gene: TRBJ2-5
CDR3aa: CASRTLVGQETQYF
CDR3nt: TGCGCCAGCAGAACGTTAGTAGGCCAAGAGACCCAGTACTTC

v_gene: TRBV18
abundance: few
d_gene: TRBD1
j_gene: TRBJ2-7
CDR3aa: CASSSKTFGQGVLYEQYF
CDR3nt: TGTGCCAGCTCATCAAAAACCTTTGGACAGGGGGTTCTCTACGAGCAGTACTTC

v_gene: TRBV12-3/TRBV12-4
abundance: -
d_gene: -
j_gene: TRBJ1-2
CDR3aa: CASSSGAAYGYTF
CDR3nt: TGTGCCAGCAGTTCGGGGGCAGCCTATGGCTACACCTTC

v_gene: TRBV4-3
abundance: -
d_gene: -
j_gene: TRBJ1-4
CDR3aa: CASSQDGLNEKLFF
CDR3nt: TGCGCCAGCAGCCAAGACGGACTGAATGAAAAACTGTTTTTT

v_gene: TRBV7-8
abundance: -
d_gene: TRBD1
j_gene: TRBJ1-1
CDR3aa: CASSEAGGFVNTEAFF
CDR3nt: TGTGCCAGCAGCGAGGCAGGGGGATTTGTGAACACTGAAGCTTTCTTT

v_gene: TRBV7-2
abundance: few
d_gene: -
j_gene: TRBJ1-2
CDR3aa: CASSLGQQPNYGYTF
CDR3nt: TGTGCCAGCAGCTTGGGGCAGCAACCTAACTATGGCTACACCTTC

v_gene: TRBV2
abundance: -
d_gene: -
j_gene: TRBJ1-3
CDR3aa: CASSGYFTSGRSSGNTIYF
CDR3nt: TGTGCCAGCAGTGGATACTTCACCTCGGGACGTAGCTCTGGAAACACCATATATTTT

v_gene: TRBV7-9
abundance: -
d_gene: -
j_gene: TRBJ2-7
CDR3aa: CASSLIQGNYEQYF
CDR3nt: TGTGCCAGCAGCTTAATTCAGGGGAATTACGAGCAGTACTTC